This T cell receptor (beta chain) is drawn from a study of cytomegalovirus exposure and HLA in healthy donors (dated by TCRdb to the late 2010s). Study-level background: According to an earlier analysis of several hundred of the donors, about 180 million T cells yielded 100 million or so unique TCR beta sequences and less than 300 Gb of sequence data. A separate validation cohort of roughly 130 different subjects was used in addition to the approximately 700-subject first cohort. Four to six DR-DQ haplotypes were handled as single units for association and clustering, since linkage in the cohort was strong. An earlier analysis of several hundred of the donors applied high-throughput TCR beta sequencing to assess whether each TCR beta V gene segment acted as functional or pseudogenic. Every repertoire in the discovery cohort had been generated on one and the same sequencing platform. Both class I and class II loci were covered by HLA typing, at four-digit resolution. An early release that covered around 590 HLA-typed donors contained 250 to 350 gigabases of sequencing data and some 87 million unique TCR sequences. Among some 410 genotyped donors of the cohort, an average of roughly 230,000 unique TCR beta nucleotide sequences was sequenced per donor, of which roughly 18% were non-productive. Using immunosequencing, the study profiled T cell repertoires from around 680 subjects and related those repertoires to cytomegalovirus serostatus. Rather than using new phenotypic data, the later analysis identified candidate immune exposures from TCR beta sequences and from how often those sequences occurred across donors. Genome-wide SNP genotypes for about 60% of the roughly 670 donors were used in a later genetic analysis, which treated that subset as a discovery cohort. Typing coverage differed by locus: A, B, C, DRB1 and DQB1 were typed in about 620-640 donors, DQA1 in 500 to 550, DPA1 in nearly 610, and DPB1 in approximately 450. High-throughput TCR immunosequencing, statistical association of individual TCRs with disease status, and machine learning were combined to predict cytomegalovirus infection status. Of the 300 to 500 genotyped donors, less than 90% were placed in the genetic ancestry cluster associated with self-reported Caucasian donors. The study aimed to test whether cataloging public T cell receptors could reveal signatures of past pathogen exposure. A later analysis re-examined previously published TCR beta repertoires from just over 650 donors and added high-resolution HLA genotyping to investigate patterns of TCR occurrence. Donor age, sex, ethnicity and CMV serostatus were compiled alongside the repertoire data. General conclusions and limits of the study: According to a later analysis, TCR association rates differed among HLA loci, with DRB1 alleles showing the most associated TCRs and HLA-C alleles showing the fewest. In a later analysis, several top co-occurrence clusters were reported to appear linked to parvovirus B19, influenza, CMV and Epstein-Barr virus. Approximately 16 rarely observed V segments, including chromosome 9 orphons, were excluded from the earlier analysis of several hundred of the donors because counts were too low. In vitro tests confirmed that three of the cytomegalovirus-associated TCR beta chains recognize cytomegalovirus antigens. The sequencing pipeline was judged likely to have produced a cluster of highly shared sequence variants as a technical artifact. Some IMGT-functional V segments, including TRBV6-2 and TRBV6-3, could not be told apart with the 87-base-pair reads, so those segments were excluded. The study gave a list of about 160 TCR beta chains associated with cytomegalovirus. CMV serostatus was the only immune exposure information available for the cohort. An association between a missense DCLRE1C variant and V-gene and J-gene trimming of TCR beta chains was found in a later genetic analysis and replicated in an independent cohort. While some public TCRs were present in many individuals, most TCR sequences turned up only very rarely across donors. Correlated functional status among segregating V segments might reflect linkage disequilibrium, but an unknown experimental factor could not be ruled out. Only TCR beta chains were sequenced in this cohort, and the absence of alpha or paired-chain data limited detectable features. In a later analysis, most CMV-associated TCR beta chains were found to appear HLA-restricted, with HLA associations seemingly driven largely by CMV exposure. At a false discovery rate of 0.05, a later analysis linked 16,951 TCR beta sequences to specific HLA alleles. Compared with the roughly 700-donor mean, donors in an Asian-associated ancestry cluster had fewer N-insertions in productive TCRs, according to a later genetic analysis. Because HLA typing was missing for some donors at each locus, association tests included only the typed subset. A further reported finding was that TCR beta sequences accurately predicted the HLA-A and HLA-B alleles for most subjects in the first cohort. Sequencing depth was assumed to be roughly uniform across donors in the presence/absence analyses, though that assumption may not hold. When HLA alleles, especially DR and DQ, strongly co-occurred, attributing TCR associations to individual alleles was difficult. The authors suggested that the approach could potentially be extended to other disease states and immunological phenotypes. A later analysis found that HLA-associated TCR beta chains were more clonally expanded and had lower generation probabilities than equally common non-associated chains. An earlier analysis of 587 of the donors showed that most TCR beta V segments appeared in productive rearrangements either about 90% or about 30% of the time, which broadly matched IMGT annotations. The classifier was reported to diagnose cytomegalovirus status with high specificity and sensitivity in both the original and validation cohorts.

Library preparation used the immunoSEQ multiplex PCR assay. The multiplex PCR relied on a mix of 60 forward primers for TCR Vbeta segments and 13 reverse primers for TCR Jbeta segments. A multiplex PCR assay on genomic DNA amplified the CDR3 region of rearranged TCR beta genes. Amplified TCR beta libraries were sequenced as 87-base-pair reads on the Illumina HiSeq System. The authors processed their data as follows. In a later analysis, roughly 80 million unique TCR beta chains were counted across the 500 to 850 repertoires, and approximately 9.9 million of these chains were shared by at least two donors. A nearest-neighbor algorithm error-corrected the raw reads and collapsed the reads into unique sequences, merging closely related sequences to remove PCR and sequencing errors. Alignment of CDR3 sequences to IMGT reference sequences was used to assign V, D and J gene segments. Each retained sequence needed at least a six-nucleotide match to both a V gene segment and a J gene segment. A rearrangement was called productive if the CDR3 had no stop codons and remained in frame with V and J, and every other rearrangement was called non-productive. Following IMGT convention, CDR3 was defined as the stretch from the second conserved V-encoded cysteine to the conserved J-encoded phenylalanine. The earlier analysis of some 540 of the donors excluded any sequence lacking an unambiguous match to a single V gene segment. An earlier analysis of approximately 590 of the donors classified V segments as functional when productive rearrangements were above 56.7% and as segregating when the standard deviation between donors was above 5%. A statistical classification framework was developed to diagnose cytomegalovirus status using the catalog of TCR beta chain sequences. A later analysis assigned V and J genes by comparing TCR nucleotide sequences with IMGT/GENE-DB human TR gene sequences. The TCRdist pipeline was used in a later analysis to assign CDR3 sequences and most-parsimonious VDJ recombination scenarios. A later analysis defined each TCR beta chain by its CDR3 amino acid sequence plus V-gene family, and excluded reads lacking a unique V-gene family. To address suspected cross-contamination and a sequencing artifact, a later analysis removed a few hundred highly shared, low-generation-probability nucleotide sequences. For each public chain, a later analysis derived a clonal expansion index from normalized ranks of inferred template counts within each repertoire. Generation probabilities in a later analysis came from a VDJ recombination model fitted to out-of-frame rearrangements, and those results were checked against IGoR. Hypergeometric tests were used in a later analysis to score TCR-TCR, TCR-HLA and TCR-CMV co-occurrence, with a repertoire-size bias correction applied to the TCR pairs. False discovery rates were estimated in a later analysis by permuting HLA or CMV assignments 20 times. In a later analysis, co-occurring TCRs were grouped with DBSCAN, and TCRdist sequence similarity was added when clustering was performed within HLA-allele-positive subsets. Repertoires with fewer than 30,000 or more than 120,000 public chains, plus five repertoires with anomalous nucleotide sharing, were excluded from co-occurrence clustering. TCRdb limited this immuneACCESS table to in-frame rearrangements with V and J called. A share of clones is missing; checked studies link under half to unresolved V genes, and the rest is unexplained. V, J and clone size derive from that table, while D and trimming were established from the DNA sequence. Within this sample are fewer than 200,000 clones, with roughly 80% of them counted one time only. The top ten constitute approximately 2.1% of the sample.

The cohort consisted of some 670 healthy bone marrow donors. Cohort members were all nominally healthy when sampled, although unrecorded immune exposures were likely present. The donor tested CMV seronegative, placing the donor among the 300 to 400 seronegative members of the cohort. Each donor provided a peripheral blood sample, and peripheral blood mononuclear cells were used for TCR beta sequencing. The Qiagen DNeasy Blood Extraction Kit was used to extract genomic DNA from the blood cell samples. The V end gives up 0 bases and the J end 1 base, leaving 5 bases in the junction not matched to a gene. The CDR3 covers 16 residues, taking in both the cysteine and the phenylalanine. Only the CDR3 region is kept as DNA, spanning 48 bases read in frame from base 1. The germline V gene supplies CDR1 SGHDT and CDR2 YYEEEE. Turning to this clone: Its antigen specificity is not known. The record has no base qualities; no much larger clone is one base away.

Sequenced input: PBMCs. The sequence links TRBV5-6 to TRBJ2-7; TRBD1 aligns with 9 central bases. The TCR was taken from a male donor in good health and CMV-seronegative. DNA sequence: TGTGCCAGCAGCTTGGAAGGGACAGGGTCATCCTACGAGCAGTACTTC. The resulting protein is CASSLEGTGSSYEQYF.